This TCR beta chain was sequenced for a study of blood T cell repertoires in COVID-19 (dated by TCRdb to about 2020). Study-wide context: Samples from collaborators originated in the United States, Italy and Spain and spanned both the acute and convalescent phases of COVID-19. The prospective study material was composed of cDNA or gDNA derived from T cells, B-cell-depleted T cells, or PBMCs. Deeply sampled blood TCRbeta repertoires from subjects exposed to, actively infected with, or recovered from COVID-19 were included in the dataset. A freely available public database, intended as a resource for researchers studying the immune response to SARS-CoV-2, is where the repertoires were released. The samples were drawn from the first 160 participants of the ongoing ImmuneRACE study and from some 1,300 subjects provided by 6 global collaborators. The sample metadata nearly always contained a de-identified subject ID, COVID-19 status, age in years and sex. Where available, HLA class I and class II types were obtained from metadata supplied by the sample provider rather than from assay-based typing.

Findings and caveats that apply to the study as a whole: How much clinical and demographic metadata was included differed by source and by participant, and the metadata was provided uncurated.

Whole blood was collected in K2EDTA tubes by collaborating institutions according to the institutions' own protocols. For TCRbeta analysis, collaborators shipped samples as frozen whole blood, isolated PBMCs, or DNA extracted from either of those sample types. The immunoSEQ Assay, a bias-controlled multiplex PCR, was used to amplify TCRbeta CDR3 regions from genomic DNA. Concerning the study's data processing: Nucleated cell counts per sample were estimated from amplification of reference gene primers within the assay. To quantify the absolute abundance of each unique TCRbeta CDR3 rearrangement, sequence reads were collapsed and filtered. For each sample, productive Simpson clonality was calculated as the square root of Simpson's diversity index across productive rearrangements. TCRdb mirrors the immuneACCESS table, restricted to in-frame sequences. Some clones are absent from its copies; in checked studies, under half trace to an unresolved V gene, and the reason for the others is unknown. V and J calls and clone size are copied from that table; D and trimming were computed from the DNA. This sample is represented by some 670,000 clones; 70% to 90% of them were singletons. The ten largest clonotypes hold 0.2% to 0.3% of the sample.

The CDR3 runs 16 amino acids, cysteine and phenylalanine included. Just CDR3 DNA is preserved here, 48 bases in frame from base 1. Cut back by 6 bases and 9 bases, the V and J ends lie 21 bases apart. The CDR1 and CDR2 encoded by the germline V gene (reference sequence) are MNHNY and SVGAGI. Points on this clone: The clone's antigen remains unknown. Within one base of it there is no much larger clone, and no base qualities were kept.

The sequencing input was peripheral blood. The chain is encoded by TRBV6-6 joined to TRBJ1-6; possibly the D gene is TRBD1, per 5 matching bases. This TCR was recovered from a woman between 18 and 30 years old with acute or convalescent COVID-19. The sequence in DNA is TGTGCCAGCAGCCGATCCGGCGCAGGGTACGGTTCACCCCTCCACTTT. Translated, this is CASSRSGAGYGSPLHF.